The 28 T cell receptor beta chains listed next were all sequenced from one sample in a study of blood T cell repertoires in COVID-19. Assay used: immunoSEQ multiplex PCR; TCRdb lists only in-frame clones, some missing. In the table there are about 72,000 clones, over 65% of which are singletons. Sequencing used peripheral blood. The receptors shown here come from a woman aged 80 or over with acute or convalescent COVID-19.

This clone was counted once. The chain combines TRBV19 with TRBJ1-4, with D possibly matching TRBD1 (5 bases). CDR3 size: 14 residues. V lost 7 bases and J 7 bases, leaving 16 bases between the germline ends. The germline V gene has CDR1 LNHDA and CDR2 SQIVND (reference sequence). CDR3 DNA: TGTGCCAGTACCCAGACAGTGGCAGGTGAAAAACTGTTTTTT. This sequence encodes CASTQTVAGEKLFF.

This rearrangement joins TRBV7-6 to TRBJ2-7; TRBD1 agrees at 9 bases. The CDR3 runs 16 residues. Germline V gene sequence: CDR1 SGHVS, CDR2 FNYEAQ. J gave up 3 bases and V 1 base, and 7 bases lay outside the gene matches. In nucleotides, the CDR3 is TGTGCCAGCAGCTTAGTGGGGGGACAGGGAGACTACGAGCAGTACTTC. Its translation: CASSLVGGQGDYEQYF. Complete variable domain (other parts from reference TRBV7-6 and TRBJ2-7): GAGVSQSPRYKVTKRGQDVALRCDPISGHVSLYWYRQALGQGPEFLTYFNYEAQQDKSGLPNDRFSAERPEGSISTLTIQRTEQRDSAMYRCASSLVGGQGDYEQYFGPGTRLTVT.

Here the CDR3 reads CASSVGTGSNTEAFF. CDR3 sequence (DNA): TGTGCCAGCAGCGTAGGCACAGGTTCTAACACTGAAGCTTTCTTT. The J gene is TRBJ1-1, the V gene TRBV9; a possible D gene is TRBD1 (5 bases). Germline V gives CDR1 SGDLS, CDR2 YYNGEE. The CDR3 consists of 15 residues. Trimming cost V 0 bases and J 2 bases, with 11 bases left between them.

The chain uses TRBV29-1 and TRBJ2-7, with 9 bases fitting TRBD1. There are 14 residues in the CDR3. J was trimmed by 2 bases and V by 1 base; bases with no gene match: 3. Germline CDR1 and CDR2: SQVTM and ANQGSEA. The DNA of the CDR3 is TGCAGCGTTGAAGCGGGGACAGGGACCTACGAGCAGTACTTC. Encoded protein: CSVEAGTGTYEQYF.

The chain uses TRBV29-1 and TRBJ1-4, with TRBD1 matching 7 bases. V shed 2 bases, J shed 4 bases, and the junction held 4 bases outside the gene matches. The germline V gene encodes CDR1 SQVTM and CDR2 ANQGSEA. The CDR3 has 14 amino acids. The CDR3 region is CSVETGQRNEKLFF. The CDR3 bases are TGCAGCGTTGAAACGGGACAGCGTAATGAAAAACTGTTTTTT.

V and J are TRBV14 and TRBJ1-1; possibly TRBD1 for D (5 bases). Germline assignment: CDR1 SGHDN and CDR2 FVKESK. The CDR3 sequence is 14 residues long. V shed 2 bases and J shed 0 bases, with 7 bases lying between them. The CDR3 is CASSQSGMNTEAFF. CDR3 in DNA: TGTGCCAGCAGCCAATCAGGGATGAACACTGAAGCTTTCTTT.

The chain employs TRBV29-1 and TRBJ2-1; 7 nucleotides align to TRBD2. Trimming took 3 bases from V and 5 from J; bases not matched to a gene: 10. CDR1 and CDR2 (germline): SQVTM, ANQGSEA. The CDR3 extends over 15 amino acids. DNA of the CDR3: TGCAGCGTTGATGGGCTAGCGGAAAATAACAATGAGCAGTTCTTC. Amino acid sequence: CSVDGLAENNNEQFF.

This clone was picked up a small number of times. This chain joins TRBV7-2 and TRBJ1-1; perhaps TRBD1 as D (5 bases). The V gene lost 5 bases and the J gene lost 0 bases, with 16 bases spanning the gap. The CDR3 contains 16 residues. Germline loops: CDR1 SGHTA, CDR2 FQGNSA. The CDR3 DNA reads as TGTGCCAGCAGCCACCCGGGGGGGACGATGAACACTGAAGCTTTCTTT. Translated, it gives CASSHPGGTMNTEAFF.

This chain links TRBV20-1 with TRBJ2-1; D is unclear. CDR1 and CDR2 from the germline V gene are DFQATT and SNEGSKA (reference sequence). V lost 5 bases to trimming and J lost 8 bases, with 10 bases between them. This CDR3 contains 11 residues. The CDR3 loop reads CSAPSLDEQFF. The CDR3 nucleotides read TGCAGTGCTCCTAGTTTGGATGAGCAGTTCTTC.

The chain is built from TRBV10-1 and TRBJ2-7; 7 bases match TRBD1. V lost 8 bases to trimming and J lost 9 bases; unmatched junction nucleotides: 10. Germline loops: CDR1 WNHNN, CDR2 SYGVQD (reference sequence). This CDR3 spans 12 amino acids. The CDR3 DNA reads TGCGCCAGCTCCGGGACAGAGTCCCCGCAGTACTTC. This encodes CASSGTESPQYF.

The J gene is TRBJ2-7, the V gene TRBV6-5, with 11 bases aligning to TRBD2. Per germline, CDR1 MNHEY and CDR2 SVGAGI. V lost 6 bases and J lost 2; bases outside the gene matches: 6. This CDR3 contains 15 residues. The CDR3 sequence: CASRPTSGATYEQYF. The CDR3 DNA sequence: TGTGCCAGCAGGCCGACTAGCGGGGCAACCTACGAGCAGTACTTC.

This clone has a handful of counts. A junction end diverges from the germline sequence, so it may reflect a read error. The chain employs TRBV7-7 and TRBJ2-5; 9 positions match TRBD1. Germline V gene sequence: CDR1 SSHAT, CDR2 FNYEAQ (reference sequence). CDR3 length: 17 amino acids. For the CDR3, the DNA is TGTGCTAGCAGCACCGGACAGGGGATCGGTTCAGGAGAGACCCAGTACTTC. This gives the protein CASSTGQGIGSGETQYF. The entire variable domain, with the rest obtained from reference TRBV7-7 and TRBJ2-5, is as follows: GAGVSQSPRYKVTKRGQDVTLRCDPISSHATLYWYQQALGQGPEFLTYFNYEAQPDKSGLPSDRFSAERPEGSISTLTIQRTEQRDSAMYRCASSTGQGIGSGETQYFGPGTRLLVL.

CDR3: CASSLPQYGTIYF. The CDR3 nucleotides are TGTGCCAGCAGTTTACCCCAGTATGGCACCATATATTTT. V is TRBV28 and J is TRBJ1-3; D gene ambiguous. The CDR3 has 13 amino acids. Germline CDR1 is MDHEN and CDR2 is SYDVKM. Trimming pared 2 bases from V and 9 bases from J, leaving 11 bases between.

The gene calls are TRBV11-3 and TRBJ2-1; 8 nucleotides match TRBD2. Germline V lookup: CDR1 SGHNT, CDR2 YENEEA. V was clipped by 3 bases and J by 6 bases; unmatched bases: 7. This CDR3 is built from 15 residues. For the CDR3, the DNA is TGTGCCAGCAGCTTTCTAGCGGGTCCCCTCAATGAGCAGTTCTTC. Its protein is CASSFLAGPLNEQFF.

This chain joins TRBV3-1 (or the pseudogene TRBV3-2) and TRBJ2-5, with a possible D match to TRBD2 (5 bases). Looked up from germline, CDR1 is LGHDT and CDR2 is YNNKEL (reference sequence). The CDR3 spans 16 residues. With 2 bases removed from V and 0 bases from J, the gap between germline ends came to 13 bases. DNA of the CDR3: TGTGCCAGCAGCCAAATTGGAACTAGATACCAAGAGACCCAGTACTTC. It yields the protein CASSQIGTRYQETQYF.

The sample holds a few counts of this clone. The chain links TRBV28 to TRBJ1-4; D is possibly TRBD1 (5 bases). Germline V CDR1 and CDR2: MDHEN, SYDVKM. Between the trimmed V and J ends, which lost 6 bases and 2 bases, there was a span of 13 bases. The CDR3 contains 15 residues. The CDR3 is CASSLAGLTNEKLFF. For the CDR3, the DNA is TGTGCCAGCAGCCTTGCAGGGCTGACTAATGAAAAACTGTTTTTT.

The rearrangement uses TRBV14 and TRBJ1-3, with 7 bases fitting TRBD1. Per germline, CDR1 SGHDN and CDR2 FVKESK. V lost 4 bases, J lost 2 bases, and 2 bases stayed unmatched. The CDR3 covers 14 residues. CDR3 nucleotide sequence: TGTGCCAGCAGCCGAACAGGGGCTGGAAACACCATATATTTT. Translating it yields CASSRTGAGNTIYF.

The V gene is TRBV5-6, the J gene TRBJ2-7, with 7 bases that match TRBD1. The CDR3 is made up of 13 amino acids. Germline CDR1 SGHDT, CDR2 YYEEEE. Germline trimming cut 5 bases from V and 5 bases from J; bases unmatched to any gene: 7. The CDR3 protein is CASRLQGSHEQYF. The CDR3 DNA reads TGTGCCAGCAGGTTACAGGGGTCACACGAGCAGTACTTC.

This sequence joins TRBV5-4 and TRBJ2-7; 9 bases map to TRBD2. Trimming at V came to 4 bases and at J to 9 bases, leaving 11 bases not matched to a gene. Per the germline V gene, CDR1 is SGHNT and CDR2 is YYREEE (reference sequence). The CDR3 is 14 residues long. The CDR3 nucleotides are TGTGCCAGCAGCCCGGAAGGAAATAGCGGGGGGCAGTACTTC. Translating it yields CASSPEGNSGGQYF.

J is TRBJ2-7 and V is TRBV24-1; 15 bases are a match to TRBD2. Germline-derived CDR1 and CDR2 are KGHDR and SFDVKD. The CDR3 is 17 residues long. J lost 5 bases, V lost 3 bases, and 7 bases had no gene match. The CDR3 reads CATSDGGLAGGPHEQYF. The CDR3 bases are TGTGCCACCAGTGATGGCGGACTAGCGGGAGGGCCCCACGAGCAGTACTTC.

J is TRBJ1-6 and V is TRBV9; tentative D call: TRBD1 (6 bases). The CDR3 covers 14 residues. With 4 bases removed from V and 7 bases from J, the gap between germline ends came to 12 bases. From germline, CDR1 is SGDLS and CDR2 YYNGEE. The CDR3 sequence: CASSLTGQNSPLHF. CDR3 coding DNA: TGTGCCAGCAGCCTCACAGGGCAGAATTCACCCCTCCACTTT.

The rearrangement uses TRBV30 and TRBJ2-1; D may be TRBD1 (6 bases). The germline V and J ends were trimmed by 5 bases and 8 bases, with 13 bases remaining between them. From germline, CDR1 is GTSNPN and CDR2 SVGIG (reference sequence). The CDR3 contains 12 residues. The CDR3 is CAWVQGTDEQFF. The DNA for the CDR3 is TGTGCCTGGGTACAGGGTACCGATGAGCAGTTCTTC.

The V and J genes are TRBV3-1 (or the pseudogene TRBV3-2) and TRBJ1-2; TRBD1 aligns across 11 bases. In germline, CDR1 is LGHDT, CDR2 YNNKEL (reference sequence). CDR3 length: 17 amino acids. The V gene end was trimmed by 2 bases and the J gene end by 1 base; junction bases not matched to a gene: 6. CDR3 coding DNA: TGTGCCAGCAGCCAATTGGGACAGGGGGACTTTAACTATGGCTACACCTTC. Translating gives CASSQLGQGDFNYGYTF.

The DNA for the CDR3 is TGTGCCACCAGTGATCGGGATTCATATGGCTACACCTTC. This translates into CATSDRDSYGYTF. The chain is built from TRBV24-1 and TRBJ1-2; D is ambiguous. Trimming removed 3 bases at V and 5 bases at J, with 9 bases between. The CDR3 sequence is 13 residues long. Per the germline V gene, CDR1 is KGHDR and CDR2 is SFDVKD.

The chain joins TRBV18 to TRBJ2-1; 9 bases agree with TRBD1. Germline CDR1 and CDR2: KGHSH and LQKENI. After removal of 4 bases from V and 8 bases from J, the junction contained 21 bases not matched to a gene. The CDR3 consists of 19 residues. CDR3 in amino acids: CASSQARTGTGIDRYEQFF. CDR3 bases: TGTGCCAGCTCACAGGCAAGGACAGGGACAGGGATTGATCGGTATGAGCAGTTCTTC.

This chain connects TRBV10-2 to TRBJ2-3, with 7 bases fitting TRBD1. From germline, CDR1 is WSHSY and CDR2 SAAADI. This CDR3 has 14 residues. Trimming at V came to 6 bases and at J to 2 bases, leaving 5 bases not matched to a gene. The DNA of the CDR3 is TGCGCCAGCAGAAGGGGGCTGGACACAGATACGCAGTATTTT. Its protein is CASRRGLDTDTQYF.

The V and J genes are TRBV15 and TRBJ1-2; 11 bases match TRBD1. From germline, CDR1 is LNHNV and CDR2 YYDKDF (reference sequence). The CDR3 contains 15 residues. Unmatched junction bases numbered 5, after V lost 1 base and J lost 7 bases. CDR3 amino acids: CATSRGTGGGGGYTF. DNA for the CDR3: TGTGCCACCAGCAGAGGGACAGGGGGCGGCGGTGGCTACACCTTC.

The gene calls are TRBV24-1 and TRBJ1-2; 7 bases align to TRBD1. Germline CDR1 KGHDR, CDR2 SFDVKD. V lost 4 bases, J lost 5 bases, and 9 bases stayed unmatched. CDR3 length: 15 residues. The CDR3 sequence is CATSDPAGTDYGYTF. Here the CDR3 DNA reads TGTGCCACCAGTGACCCCGCCGGGACAGATTATGGCTACACCTTC.